A single sample gave rise to the 21 T cell receptor beta chains below, sequenced in a study of blood T cell repertoires in COVID-19 (dated by TCRdb to between 2020 and 2021). To prepare the library, the immunoSEQ multiplex PCR assay was applied. In its TCRdb copy, this immuneACCESS table keeps in-frame sequences only and misses some clones. Where compared with another copy, unresolved V genes explain less than half of these, and the others have no known cause. The sample table contains about 280,000 clones; only one count was recorded for 85% to 90% of them. The ten top clones hold around 2% of the sample. Sample: PBMCs or T cells enriched from blood (not recorded which). The receptors stem from a woman between 55 and 75 years old in a cohort exposed to, infected with or recovered from COVID-19 (not recorded which).

V usage is TRBV2 and J usage is TRBJ1-2, with a tentative D call TRBD1 (5 bases). Trimming cost V 5 bases and J 8 bases, with 15 bases left between them. Looked up from germline, CDR1 is SNHLY and CDR2 is FYNNEI. This CDR3 comprises 13 residues. The CDR3 spells CASSSQGIRGYTF. Here the CDR3 DNA reads TGTGCCAGCAGTTCCCAGGGAATAAGAGGCTACACCTTC.

The V call is TRBV7-9, the J call TRBJ2-5; 7 bases are shared with TRBD2. Germline V gene sequence: CDR1 SEHNR, CDR2 FQNEAQ (reference sequence). The V segment lost 0 bases and the J segment 5 bases; nucleotides outside the gene matches: 9. The CDR3 contains 16 residues. CDR3 in amino acids: CASSLARAGVSETQYF. The CDR3 DNA is TGTGCCAGCAGCTTAGCGAGGGCGGGAGTAAGCGAGACCCAGTACTTC.

The chain couples TRBV10-1 to TRBJ2-1; D not certain. The germline CDR1 and CDR2 sequences are WNHNN and SYGVQD (reference sequence). V shed 0 bases and J shed 7 bases, with 7 bases lying between them. The CDR3 spans 13 residues. DNA for the CDR3: TGCGCCAGCAGTGAGTCGAACACGAATGAGCAGTTCTTC. This codes for CASSESNTNEQFF.

The V gene is TRBV5-1, the J gene TRBJ1-1, with D possibly being TRBD1 (5 bases). The V end was cut by 3 bases, the J end by 0 bases, with 12 bases between. The CDR3 runs 15 residues. Germline CDR1 and CDR2: SGHRS and YFSETQ. The CDR3 loop is CASSSGSGMNTEAFF. CDR3 nucleotides: TGCGCCAGCAGCTCCGGGTCAGGGATGAACACTGAAGCTTTCTTT.

J is TRBJ2-7 and V is TRBV18; 9 bases line up with TRBD1. CDR1 and CDR2 from the germline V gene are KGHSH and LQKENI. The CDR3 loop spans 16 amino acids. V dropped 3 bases and J dropped 0; count of bases not matched to a gene: 6. As DNA, the CDR3 is TGTGCCAGCTCACCCCAACAGGGGGCTAGCTCCTACGAGCAGTACTTC. Its translation is CASSPQQGASSYEQYF.

The chain links TRBV5-1 to TRBJ2-7, with 12 positions matching TRBD1. Germline trimming cut 4 bases from V and 3 bases from J; bases unmatched to any gene: 5. Germline CDR1 is SGHRS and CDR2 is YFSETQ. This CDR3 is 15 amino acids long. The CDR3 DNA reads as TGCGCCAGCAGCAGGGACAGGGGGCCCCTCTACGAGCAGTACTTC. Translating it yields CASSRDRGPLYEQYF.

The J gene is TRBJ1-2, the V gene TRBV7-2; TRBD1 aligns across 11 bases. Per germline, CDR1 SGHTA and CDR2 FQGNSA. This CDR3 comprises 15 residues. The V gene end was trimmed by 4 bases and the J gene end by 3 bases; junction bases not matched to a gene: 4. CDR3 region: CASSSGQGAYYGYTF. Written as DNA, the CDR3 is TGTGCCAGCAGCTCTGGACAGGGGGCTTACTATGGCTACACCTTC. The variable domain in full, with the rest retrieved from reference TRBV7-2 and TRBJ1-2, is GAGVSQSPSNKVTEKGKDVELRCDPISGHTALYWYRQSLGQGLEFLIYFQGNSAPDKSGLPSDRFSAERTGGSVSTLTIQRTQQEDSAVYLCASSSGQGAYYGYTFGSGTRLTVV.

This clone has more than one count but fewer than ten. The rearrangement uses TRBV9 and TRBJ1-1; 8 bases are shared with TRBD1. This CDR3 region has 17 residues. J gave up 1 base and V 4 bases, and 12 bases lay outside the gene matches. Per germline, CDR1 SGDLS and CDR2 YYNGEE. This chain's CDR3 is CASSPRPGTGPNTEAFF. As DNA, the CDR3 is TGTGCCAGCAGCCCACGTCCCGGGACAGGACCGAACACTGAAGCTTTCTTT. The whole variable domain, remainder taken from reference TRBV9 and TRBJ1-1, is DSGVTQTPKHLITATGQRVTLRCSPRSGDLSVYWYQQSLDQGLQFLIQYYNGEERAKGNILERFSAQQFPDLHSELNLSSLELGDSALYFCASSPRPGTGPNTEAFFGQGTRLTVV.

V gene TRBV28 combines with J gene TRBJ2-7; 16 bases align to TRBD2. The CDR3 sequence is 16 residues long. V lost 5 bases and J lost 5; bases outside the gene matches: 6. CDR1 MDHEN and CDR2 SYDVKM come from the germline V gene. CDR3 sequence (DNA): TGTGCCAGCAGTCCGGGACTAGCGGGAGGGCTGCACGAGCAGTACTTC. As protein: CASSPGLAGGLHEQYF.

This sequence joins TRBV7-2 and TRBJ2-1, with a possible D match to TRBD1 (6 bases). This CDR3 is 17 amino acids long. The ends were cut back, 4 bases at V and 5 bases at J, with 21 bases in the middle. In germline, CDR1 is SGHTA, CDR2 FQGNSA. The CDR3 nucleotides read TGTGCCAGCAGCTCCCAGCCAGGGGTAAAGGGGGACAATGAGCAGTTCTTC. Residues: CASSSQPGVKGDNEQFF.

The V and J genes are TRBV19 and TRBJ2-3; TRBD2 aligns across 11 bases. This CDR3 region has 20 residues. The junction had 18 bases not matched to a gene; V was cut back by 3 bases and J by 4 bases. The germline V gene has CDR1 LNHDA and CDR2 SQIVND (reference sequence). CDR3 loop: CASSIIKTRLAGRGADTQYF. The CDR3 bases are TGTGCCAGTAGTATCATCAAGACCCGACTAGCGGGAAGGGGGGCAGATACGCAGTATTTT.

This chain links TRBV2 with TRBJ2-7; 10 bases are shared with TRBD1. J lost 5 bases, V lost 5 bases, and 3 bases had no gene match. CDR1 is SNHLY and CDR2 is FYNNEI in the germline V gene. The CDR3 covers 13 residues. CDR3 protein: CASSSGTGDEQYF. Here the CDR3 DNA reads TGTGCCAGCAGTTCTGGGACAGGGGACGAGCAGTACTTC.

The chain has TRBV5-4 and TRBJ2-2, with D possibly matching TRBD2 (7 bases). The V gene's germline CDR1 is SGHNT and CDR2 YYREEE (reference sequence). V was trimmed by 5 bases and J by 1 base, leaving 21 bases between them. This CDR3 has 18 amino acids. The CDR3 DNA reads as TGTGCCAGCAGTGCACTCCTACCGCGGGGGCGGAACACCGGGGAGCTGTTTTTT. This sequence encodes CASSALLPRGRNTGELFF.

The J gene is TRBJ1-6, the V gene TRBV7-2, with 9 bases lining up with TRBD1. The CDR3 spans 17 residues. The V gene's germline CDR1 is SGHTA and CDR2 FQGNSA. The ends lost 3 bases at V and 7 bases at J; junction bases unmatched: 10. The CDR3 here is CASSLLARTGENSPLHF. DNA for the CDR3: TGTGCCAGCAGCTTGTTGGCCAGGACAGGGGAGAATTCACCCCTCCACTTT.

Turning to this clone: This sample also contains other DNA sequences that code for the same CDR3. The chain employs TRBV24-1 and TRBJ2-1; tentatively, D is TRBD2 (7 bases). Germline V lookup: CDR1 KGHDR, CDR2 SFDVKD. Trimming shortened V by 7 bases and J by 7 bases, and 16 bases separated the two germline ends. The CDR3 length is 14 residues. The CDR3 sequence: CATSGRGRGNEQFF. CDR3 bases: TGTGCCACCAGCGGGCGAGGGAGGGGGAATGAGCAGTTCTTC.

The chain employs TRBV10-2 and TRBJ1-6, with D unclear. Trimming stripped 3 bases from V and 7 bases from J, with 16 bases between. Germline CDR1 is WSHSY and CDR2 is SAAADI. This CDR3 region has 16 residues. The CDR3 is CASSDRRRGLNSPLHF. The CDR3 DNA reads TGCGCCAGCAGTGACCGGCGGCGAGGGTTAAATTCACCCCTCCACTTT.

The chain couples TRBV7-9 to TRBJ2-5; 9 bases align to TRBD1. The V gene's germline CDR1 is SEHNR and CDR2 FQNEAQ (reference sequence). The CDR3 consists of 18 residues. The V and J ends lost 1 base and 2 bases, in that order; junction bases with no gene match: 11. For the CDR3, the DNA is TGTGCCAGCAGCTTAGATGCAAGGGGACAGGGAAGGCAAGAGACCCAGTACTTC. This codes for CASSLDARGQGRQETQYF.

The chain employs TRBV10-3 and TRBJ1-4; 7 nucleotides agree with TRBD1. V trimming: 6 bases; J trimming: 3 bases; junction bases outside the gene matches: 1. This CDR3 has 13 amino acids. The V gene's germline CDR1 is ENHRY and CDR2 SYGVKD. CDR3 residues: CAIRGQPNEKLFF. DNA for the CDR3: TGTGCCATCAGGGGACAGCCTAATGAAAAACTGTTTTTT.

This clone showed up just a few times. V and J are TRBV15 and TRBJ1-3; D gene unclear. V lost 0 bases, J lost 8 bases, and 8 bases lay in between. The CDR3 length is 13 residues. Germline loops: CDR1 LNHNV, CDR2 YYDKDF (reference sequence). CDR3 coding DNA: TGTGCCACCAGCAGAGATTGGGCCGACACCATATATTTT. Its protein is CATSRDWADTIYF.

The V and J genes are TRBV7-2 and TRBJ2-1; D is possibly TRBD1 (6 bases). CDR3 length: 18 residues. Germline V gene sequence: CDR1 SGHTA, CDR2 FQGNSA. Trimming stripped 1 base from V and 8 bases from J, with 24 bases between. CDR3 nucleotide sequence: TGTGCCAGCAGCTTAGGGTTCAGGGGACCCCAACGAGGTGATGAGCAGTTCTTC. Protein: CASSLGFRGPQRGDEQFF.

The chain combines TRBV7-3 with TRBJ2-3, with 8 bases fitting TRBD2. The CDR3 is made up of 17 amino acids. CDR1 SGHTA and CDR2 FQGTGA come from the germline V gene. V shed 4 bases and J 6 bases; nucleotides not matched to a gene: 15. In DNA form, the CDR3 reads TGTGCCAGCAGCTCGAACACCCTCGGGAGGGCAGGGGATACGCAGTATTTT. Its translation: CASSSNTLGRAGDTQYF. Supplemented by reference TRBV7-3 and TRBJ2-3, the full variable domain reads GAGVSQTPSNKVTEKGKYVELRCDPISGHTALYWYRQSLGQGPEFLIYFQGTGAADDSGLPNDRFFAVRPEGSVSTLKIQRTERGDSAVYLCASSSNTLGRAGDTQYFGPGTRLTVL.